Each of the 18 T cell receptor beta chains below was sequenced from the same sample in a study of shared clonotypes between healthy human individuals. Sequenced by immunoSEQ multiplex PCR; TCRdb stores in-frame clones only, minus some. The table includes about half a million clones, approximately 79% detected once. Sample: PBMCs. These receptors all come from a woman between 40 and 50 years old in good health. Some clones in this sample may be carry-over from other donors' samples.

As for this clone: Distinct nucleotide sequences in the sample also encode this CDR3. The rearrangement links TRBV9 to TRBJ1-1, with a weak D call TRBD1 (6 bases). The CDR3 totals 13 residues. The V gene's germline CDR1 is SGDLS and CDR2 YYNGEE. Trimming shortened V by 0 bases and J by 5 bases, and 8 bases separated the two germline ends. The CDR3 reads CASSVEGGTEAFF. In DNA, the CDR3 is TGTGCCAGCAGCGTAGAGGGGGGGACTGAAGCTTTCTTT.

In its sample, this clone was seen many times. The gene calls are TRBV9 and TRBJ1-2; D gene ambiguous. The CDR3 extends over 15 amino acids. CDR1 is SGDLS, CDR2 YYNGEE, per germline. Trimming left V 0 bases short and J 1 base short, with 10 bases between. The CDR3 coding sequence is TGTGCCAGCAGCGTAGCTCCTTCAGATAACTATGGCTACACCTTC. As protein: CASSVAPSDNYGYTF.

This CDR3 is CSVESGENAGELFF. CDR3 coding DNA: TGCAGCGTAGAGTCAGGGGAAAACGCCGGGGAGCTGTTTTTT. This rearrangement joins TRBV29-1 to TRBJ2-2; D is possibly TRBD1 (6 bases). The ends were cut back, 6 bases at V and 6 bases at J, with 17 bases in the middle. The CDR3 runs 14 residues. CDR1 is SQVTM and CDR2 is ANQGSEA in the germline V gene.

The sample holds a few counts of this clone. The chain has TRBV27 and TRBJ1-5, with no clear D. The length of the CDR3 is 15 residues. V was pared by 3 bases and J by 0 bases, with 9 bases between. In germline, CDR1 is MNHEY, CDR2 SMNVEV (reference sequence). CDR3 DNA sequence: TGTGCCAGCAGTTTCCGCCGAGATAGCAATCAGCCCCAGCATTTT. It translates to CASSFRRDSNQPQHF.

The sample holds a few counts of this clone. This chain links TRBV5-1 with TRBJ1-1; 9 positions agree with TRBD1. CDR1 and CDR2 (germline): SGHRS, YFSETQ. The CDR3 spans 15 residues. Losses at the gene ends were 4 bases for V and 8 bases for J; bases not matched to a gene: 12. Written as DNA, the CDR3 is TGCGCCAGCAGCCCTAGGGACAGGGAAGAAGGAGAAGCTTTCTTT. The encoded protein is CASSPRDREEGEAFF.

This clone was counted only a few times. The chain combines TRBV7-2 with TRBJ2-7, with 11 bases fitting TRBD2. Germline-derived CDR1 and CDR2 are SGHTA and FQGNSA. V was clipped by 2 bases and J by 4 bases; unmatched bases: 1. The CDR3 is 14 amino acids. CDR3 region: CASSLRTSGYEQYF. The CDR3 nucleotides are TGTGCCAGCAGCTTAAGGACTAGCGGGTACGAGCAGTACTTC.

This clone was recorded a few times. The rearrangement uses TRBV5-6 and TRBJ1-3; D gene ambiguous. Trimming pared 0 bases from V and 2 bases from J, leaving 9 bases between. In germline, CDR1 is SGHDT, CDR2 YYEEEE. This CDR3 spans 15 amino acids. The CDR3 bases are TGTGCCAGCAGCTTGGAGGCGTTTCCTGGAAACACCATATATTTT. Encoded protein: CASSLEAFPGNTIYF.

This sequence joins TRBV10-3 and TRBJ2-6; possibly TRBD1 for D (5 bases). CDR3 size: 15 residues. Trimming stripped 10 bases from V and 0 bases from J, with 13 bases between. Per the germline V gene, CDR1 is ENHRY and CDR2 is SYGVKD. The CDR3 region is CATQGRDSGANVLTF. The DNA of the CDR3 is TGTGCCACTCAGGGCAGGGACTCTGGGGCCAACGTCCTGACTTTC.

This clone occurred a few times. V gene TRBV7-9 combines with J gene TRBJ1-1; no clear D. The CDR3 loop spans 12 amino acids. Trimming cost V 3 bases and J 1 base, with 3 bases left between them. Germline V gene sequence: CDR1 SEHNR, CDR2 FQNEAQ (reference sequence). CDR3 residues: CASSFPNTEAFF. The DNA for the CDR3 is TGTGCCAGCAGCTTCCCGAACACTGAAGCTTTCTTT.

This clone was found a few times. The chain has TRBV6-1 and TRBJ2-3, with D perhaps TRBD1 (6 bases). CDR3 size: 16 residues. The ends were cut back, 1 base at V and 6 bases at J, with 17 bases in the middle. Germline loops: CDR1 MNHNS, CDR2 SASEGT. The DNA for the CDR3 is TGTGCCAGCAGTGAAGGGGGAACAGGGTTCCGGGATACGCAGTATTTT. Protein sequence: CASSEGGTGFRDTQYF.

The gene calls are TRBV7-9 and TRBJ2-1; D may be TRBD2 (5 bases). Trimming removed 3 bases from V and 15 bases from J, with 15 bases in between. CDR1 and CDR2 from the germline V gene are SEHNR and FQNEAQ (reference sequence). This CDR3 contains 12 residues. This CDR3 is CASSFSYEGGFF. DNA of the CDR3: TGTGCCAGCAGCTTCTCATATGAGGGCGGGTTCTTC.

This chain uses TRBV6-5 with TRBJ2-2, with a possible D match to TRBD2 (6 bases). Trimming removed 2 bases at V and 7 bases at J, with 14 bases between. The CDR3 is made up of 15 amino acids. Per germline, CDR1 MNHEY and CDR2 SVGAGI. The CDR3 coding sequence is TGTGCCAGCAGTTACGGGCTAGCGCTAGGCGGGGAGCTGTTTTTT. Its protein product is CASSYGLALGGELFF.

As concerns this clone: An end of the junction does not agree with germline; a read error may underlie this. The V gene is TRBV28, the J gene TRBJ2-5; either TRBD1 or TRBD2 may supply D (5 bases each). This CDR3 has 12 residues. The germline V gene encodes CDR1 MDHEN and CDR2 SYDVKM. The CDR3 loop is CASTNPGLTHYF. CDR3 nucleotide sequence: TGTGCCAGCACTAACCCGGGGCTGACCCACTACTTC.

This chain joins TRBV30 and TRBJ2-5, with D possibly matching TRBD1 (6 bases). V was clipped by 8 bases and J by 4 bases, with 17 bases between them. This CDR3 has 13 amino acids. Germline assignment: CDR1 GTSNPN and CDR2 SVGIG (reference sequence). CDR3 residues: CAGGEGVRETQYF. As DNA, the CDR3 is TGTGCCGGAGGAGAGGGGGTTCGAGAGACCCAGTACTTC.

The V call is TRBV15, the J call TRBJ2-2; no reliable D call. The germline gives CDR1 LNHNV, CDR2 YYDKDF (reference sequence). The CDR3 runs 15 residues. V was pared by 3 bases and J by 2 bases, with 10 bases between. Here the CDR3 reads CATSSPEQNTGELFF. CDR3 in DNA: TGTGCCACCAGCAGTCCCGAACAAAACACCGGGGAGCTGTTTTTT.

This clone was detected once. As DNA, the CDR3 is TGTGCCAGCAGCTGGAGTGGAGAGACCCAGTACTTC. Protein product: CASSWSGETQYF. This chain connects TRBV5-6 to TRBJ2-5; D is unresolved. This CDR3 is 12 amino acids long. Deletions cut 3 bases from V and 4 bases from J, with 7 bases between. In germline, CDR1 is SGHDT, CDR2 YYEEEE.

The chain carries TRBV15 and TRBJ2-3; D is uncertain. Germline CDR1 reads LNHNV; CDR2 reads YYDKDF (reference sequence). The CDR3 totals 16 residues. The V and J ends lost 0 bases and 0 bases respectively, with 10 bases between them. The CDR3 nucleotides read TGTGCCACCAGCAGAGATCTGGGCCCTAGCACAGATACGCAGTATTTT. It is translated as CATSRDLGPSTDTQYF.

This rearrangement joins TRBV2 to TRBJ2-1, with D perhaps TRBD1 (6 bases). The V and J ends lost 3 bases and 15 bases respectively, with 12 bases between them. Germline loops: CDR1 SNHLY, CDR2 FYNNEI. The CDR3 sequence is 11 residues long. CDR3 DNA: TGTGCCAGCAGTGAGACAGGACTGGGGTTCTTC. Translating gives CASSETGLGFF.